The 18 T cell receptor beta chains below were found in one sample sequenced in a study of beta chain features in type 1 diabetes. Broader study findings: In all four CD4+ subsets, TCRB CDR3 length was significantly, moderately reduced in type 1 diabetes.

Expressed TCRB transcripts were sequenced because the entire RNA isolate underwent reverse transcription. Using immunoSEQ multiplex PCR, the repertoire was profiled, and TCRdb retains in-frame clones only, with some absent. This repertoire shows 400,000 or so clones, around a tenth found once; its top ten account for 0.6%. Which antigens these TCRs recognize remains unknown. Sequencing was carried out using central memory CD4+ T cells from blood. Receptor source: a man aged 25 to 40 with type 1 diabetes.

This sequence joins TRBV5-8 and TRBJ2-5, with TRBD1 matching over 8 bases. The ends lost 6 bases at V and 5 bases at J; junction bases unmatched: 6. The CDR3 loop spans 13 amino acids. From germline, CDR1 is SGHTS and CDR2 YDEGEE. The CDR3 sequence: CASIQGVGETQYF. CDR3 DNA: TGTGCCAGCATACAGGGGGTTGGGGAGACCCAGTACTTC.

This clone has more than one count but fewer than ten. The V gene is TRBV11-2, the J gene TRBJ2-3; 8 nucleotides agree with TRBD2. The germline CDR1 and CDR2 sequences are SGHAT and FQNNGV. This CDR3 has 18 residues. V gave up 5 bases and J gave up 0 bases; unmatched junction bases: 13. This CDR3 reads CASSQKSGSGSSTDTQYF. The CDR3 nucleotides read TGTGCCAGCAGCCAAAAGAGCGGGAGTGGTAGTAGCACAGATACGCAGTATTTT.

This clone was counted ten times or more. This sequence joins TRBV7-9 and TRBJ1-1, with 9 bases aligning to TRBD1. This CDR3 contains 15 residues. J lost 4 bases, V lost 5 bases, and 8 bases had no gene match. Germline V gives CDR1 SEHNR, CDR2 FQNEAQ (reference sequence). Written as DNA, the CDR3 is TGTGCCAGCAGCAACGAACAGGGGGCCAGCACTGAAGCTTTCTTT. Encoded protein: CASSNEQGASTEAFF.

This clone was seen more than once but under ten times. This rearrangement joins TRBV7-2 to TRBJ1-5, with D possibly being TRBD1 (6 bases). V dropped 3 bases and J dropped 10 bases, with 19 bases sitting between them. CDR1 and CDR2 (germline): SGHTA, FQGNSA. The CDR3 has 15 residues. The CDR3 is CASSLSGQLGSPQHF. As DNA, the CDR3 is TGTGCCAGCAGCTTGAGCGGACAGCTGGGTTCCCCCCAGCATTTT.

The genes are TRBV6-1 and TRBJ2-1; perhaps TRBD2 as D (5 bases). The germline V gene has CDR1 MNHNS and CDR2 SASEGT. The CDR3 spans 14 residues. V lost 7 bases and J 3 bases, leaving 13 bases between the germline ends. The CDR3 sequence: CASIGGRNYNEQFF. CDR3 DNA: TGTGCCAGCATCGGCGGGCGCAACTACAATGAGCAGTTCTTC.

This clone was recorded many times. The chain employs TRBV23-1 and TRBJ2-7; possible D gene TRBD1, 6 bases. TRBV23-1 is designated an ORF whose function remains uncertain. Trimming shortened V by 2 bases and J by 6 bases, and 11 bases separated the two germline ends. This CDR3 comprises 13 residues. The CDR3 coding sequence is TGCGCCAGCAGTCAAAAAGGGGGACGCGAGCAGTACTTC. It codes for CASSQKGGREQYF.

This chain uses TRBV5-1 with TRBJ1-5, with D possibly TRBD1 on 6 matching bases. CDR1 SGHRS and CDR2 YFSETQ come from the germline V gene. CDR3 length: 13 amino acids. Trimming stripped 4 bases from V and 6 bases from J, with 11 bases between. CDR3 region: CASSPGASQPQHF. The CDR3, as DNA: TGCGCCAGCAGCCCAGGGGCGAGTCAGCCCCAGCATTTT.

This chain uses TRBV18 with TRBJ2-7; the D gene could be TRBD1 or TRBD2 (5 bases each). V gave up 6 bases and J gave up 7 bases, with 19 bases separating them. Germline V gene sequence: CDR1 KGHSH, CDR2 LQKENI. The CDR3 has 14 amino acids. The CDR3 DNA follows: TGTGCCAGCTCTCTAGAGGGGCTAGCAGGGGAGCAGTACTTC. This sequence encodes CASSLEGLAGEQYF.

This sequence joins TRBV11-3 and TRBJ2-3; D assignment may be TRBD1 or TRBD2 (6 bases each). Germline lookup yields CDR1 SGHNT and CDR2 YENEEA. The CDR3 loop spans 14 amino acids. V was clipped by 3 bases and J by 3 bases, with 10 bases between them. Here the CDR3 DNA reads TGTGCCAGCAGCTTGGGGGGCAAGACAGATACGCAGTATTTT. Translated: CASSLGGKTDTQYF. Filled out from reference TRBV11-3 and TRBJ2-3, the complete variable domain reads EAGVVQSPRYKIIEKKQPVAFWCNPISGHNTLYWYLQNLGQGPELLIRYENEEAVDDSQLPKDRFSAERLKGVDSTLKIQPAELGDSAVYLCASSLGGKTDTQYFGPGTRLTVL.

The V call is TRBV5-1, the J call TRBJ2-7; 7 positions agree with TRBD1. CDR1 and CDR2 (germline): SGHRS, YFSETQ. V lost 2 bases to trimming and J lost 3 bases; unmatched junction nucleotides: 8. The CDR3 covers 15 residues. CDR3 in DNA: TGCGCCAGCAGCTTTGGGGACAGTGTAGTCTACGAGCAGTACTTC. Its protein product is CASSFGDSVVYEQYF.

The rearrangement uses TRBV7-2 and TRBJ2-3; 8 nucleotides line up with TRBD2. The junction had 6 bases not matched to a gene; V was cut back by 2 bases and J by 8 bases. From germline, CDR1 is SGHTA and CDR2 FQGNSA. This CDR3 is 14 amino acids long. DNA of the CDR3: TGTGCCAGCAGCTTATCCCTAGCGGGCTCTACGCAGTATTTT. This encodes CASSLSLAGSTQYF.

This clone has a handful of counts. The V call is TRBV5-4, the J call TRBJ2-1; 9 nucleotides match TRBD2. Germline V lookup: CDR1 SGHNT, CDR2 YYREEE (reference sequence). The CDR3 has 15 amino acids. V shed 0 bases and J 4 bases; nucleotides not matched to a gene: 2. CDR3 nucleotide sequence: TGTGCCAGCAGCTTGGGCGGGAGGGAATACAATGAGCAGTTCTTC. Its translation: CASSLGGREYNEQFF.

This rearrangement joins TRBV15 to TRBJ1-2, with a tentative D call TRBD1 (6 bases). This CDR3 has 15 residues. V dropped 5 bases and J dropped 0 bases, with 13 bases sitting between them. Germline V CDR1 and CDR2: LNHNV, YYDKDF (reference sequence). In DNA form, the CDR3 reads TGTGCCACCAGCCAGGACAGAACCTCTAACTATGGCTACACCTTC. Amino acid sequence: CATSQDRTSNYGYTF.

This clone occurred a few times. This chain uses TRBV2 with TRBJ2-3; D not certain. The germline V gene has CDR1 SNHLY and CDR2 FYNNEI. This CDR3 has 12 amino acids. Trimming pared 2 bases from V and 5 bases from J, leaving 5 bases between. The CDR3 spells CASSELRDTQYF. Written as DNA, the CDR3 is TGTGCCAGCAGTGAATTGAGAGATACGCAGTATTTT.

In this sample, this clone turned up a few times. This chain links TRBV30 with TRBJ1-1; tentative D call: TRBD1 (5 bases). CDR3 size: 18 residues. Germline V CDR1 and CDR2: GTSNPN, SVGIG (reference sequence). The V end lost 2 bases, the J end lost 0 bases, and 22 bases lay between the germline ends. The CDR3 protein is CAWSPTLSGPLVNTEAFF. The CDR3 DNA reads TGTGCCTGGAGTCCCACTTTGTCGGGGCCCCTTGTGAACACTGAAGCTTTCTTT.

This clone occurred a few times. The chain recombines TRBV5-8 with TRBJ2-5; TRBD1 matches 7 bases. The CDR3 sequence is 15 residues long. Germline CDR1 SGHTS, CDR2 YDEGEE. With 4 bases clipped from V and 1 base from J, the junction kept 7 bases outside the gene matches. The chain's CDR3 is CASSIGTDLQETQYF. Written as DNA, the CDR3 is TGTGCCAGCAGCATAGGGACAGATCTCCAAGAGACCCAGTACTTC.

The V and J genes are TRBV5-6 and TRBJ2-7; the match to TRBD2 covers 7 bases. V shed 2 bases and J 4 bases; nucleotides not matched to a gene: 6. Germline CDR1 is SGHDT and CDR2 is YYEEEE. This CDR3 comprises 14 residues. CDR3 sequence (DNA): TGTGCCAGCAGCTTCCTAGCGGACGGATACGAGCAGTACTTC. It encodes CASSFLADGYEQYF.

This clone was observed at least ten times. Other DNA sequences in this sample translate to the same CDR3. The chain has TRBV7-9 and TRBJ1-2; unclear D gene. The CDR3 extends over 13 amino acids. Trimming removed 3 bases from V and 8 bases from J, with 13 bases in between. Germline V gene sequence: CDR1 SEHNR, CDR2 FQNEAQ (reference sequence). CDR3 sequence reads: CASSLAESGGYTF. Written as DNA, the CDR3 is TGTGCCAGCAGCTTGGCCGAGTCGGGAGGCTACACCTTC.